The 4 T cell receptor beta chains below come from one sample, sequenced in a study of CD8 T cells in ankylosing spondylitis (dated by TCRdb to the late 2010s). The library was obtained by 5' RACE. Sequenced on an Illumina HiSeq 2500. The public reads were run again by TCRdb, first through fastp at Q25 and then through MiXCR, and only productive beta chains were kept. Each entry is one CDR3 protein sequence, shown with its most common DNA and genes. Counted in this sample were a few hundred thousand distinct CDR3 sequences; 10% of them appeared once. The top ten hold roughly 23% of the sample. Sequenced: blood, either unsorted or a sorted T cell fraction (not recorded which). All receptors come from a male donor with ankylosing spondylitis or in good health (not recorded which).

The genes are TRBV7-2 and TRBJ1-2; 7 bases fit TRBD1. Per germline, CDR1 SGHTA and CDR2 FQGNSA. The V and J ends lost 5 bases and 12 bases, in that order; junction bases with no gene match: 15. The CDR3 is 14 residues long. CDR3 region: CASSPQDRSPRDTF. The CDR3 region has the DNA TGTGCCAGCAGCCCCCAGGACAGGAGCCCGAGGGACACCTTC.

This clonotype was detected only a few times. V is TRBV7-2 and J is TRBJ2-7, with 7 bases aligning to TRBD2. J was trimmed by 0 bases and V by 2 bases; bases with no gene match: 4. Germline CDR1 is SGHTA and CDR2 is FQGNSA. The CDR3 has 15 amino acids. The CDR3 protein is CASSLRAGISYEQYF. The CDR3 DNA reads TGTGCCAGCAGCTTACGAGCGGGGATCTCCTACGAGCAGTACTTC.

This clonotype has a count of ten or more. V is TRBV6-6 and J is TRBJ2-3, with 11 bases aligning to TRBD2. Germline loops: CDR1 MNHNY, CDR2 SVGAGI (reference sequence). Trimming removed 4 bases from V and 0 bases from J; junction bases left unmatched: 12. CDR3 length equals 19 residues. As DNA, the CDR3 is TGTGCCAGCAGTTCTCGAGGACTGACTAGCGGGGTTAGCACAGATACGCAGTATTTT. It specifies CASSSRGLTSGVSTDTQYF.

The genes are TRBV5-1 and TRBJ1-5, with a tentative D call TRBD1 (5 bases). Trimming shortened V by 5 bases and J by 7 bases, and 13 bases separated the two germline ends. CDR1 and CDR2 (germline): SGHRS, YFSETQ. This CDR3 is built from 13 residues. The DNA of the CDR3 is TGCGCCAGCAGATGGGGGGGAATGCAGCCCCAGCATTTT. Its protein product is CASRWGGMQPQHF.